A selection of T cell receptor beta chains follows, all from one sample in a study of CD8 T cells in Susac syndrome. TCRdb re-derived calls from the immunoSEQ multiplex PCR reads in MiXCR, one entry per CDR3 protein. The data show tens of thousands of distinct CDR3 sequences, 95% to 96% seen once. Input material: CD8+ T cells from PBMCs. Receptors were obtained from a human donor with Susac syndrome. Each CDR3 is given with its conserved first and last residue. Fields, in order: V gene, D gene, J gene, clone size, CDR3 DNA, CDR3 protein. The D gene is left open where the match is weak. For some rows the clone size is stated as once, few or many, or as a class when expanded; others skip it.

TRBV5-4	.	TRBJ1-1	.	TGTGCCAGCAGCATGGGGGTCGGGACTGAGAACACTGAAGCTTTCTTT	CASSMGVGTENTEAFF
TRBV10-2	TRBD1	TRBJ1-1	once	TGCGCCAGCAGTGAGTCACGAACAGGGGGCTGGACTGAAGCTTTCTTT	CASSESRTGGWTEAFF
TRBV5-1	.	TRBJ2-5	.	TGCGCCAGCAGCTTCAACCCCGGGACGAAAGAGACCCAGTACTTC	CASSFNPGTKETQYF
TRBV6-1	TRBD1	TRBJ2-5	.	TGTGCCAGTATCGGGACAGTCCATGAGACCCAGTACTTC	CASIGTVHETQYF
TRBV20-1	TRBD1	TRBJ1-4	once	TGCAGTGCTGGCTCTTCAACAGGGGGCTTTGCAACTAATGAAAAACTGTTTTTT	CSAGSSTGGFATNEKLFF
TRBV5-1	.	TRBJ2-2	.	TGCGCCAGCAGCTCGCTATCAGGGGTCCCCGGGGAGCTGTTTTTT	CASSSLSGVPGELFF
TRBV30	.	TRBJ1-2	.	TGTGCCTGGAGTGACGGGGCGCAAACCTATGGCTACACCTTC	CAWSDGAQTYGYTF
TRBV4-3	TRBD1	TRBJ1-4	.	TGCGCCAGCAGCCAAGGCAACAGGGGGCCAGAAAAACTGTTTTTT	CASSQGNRGPEKLFF
TRBV5-6	.	TRBJ2-5	.	TGTGCCAGCAGCTTGCAATCCTCAACGAACCAAGAGACCCAGTACTTC	CASSLQSSTNQETQYF
TRBV7-9	TRBD1	TRBJ2-7	.	TGTGCCAGCAGCCCACGGGACAGGGGCAACGAGCAGTACTTC	CASSPRDRGNEQYF
TRBV30	TRBD2	TRBJ2-7	once	TGTGCCTGGAGTGGGGGACTAGCTCCTTCCTACGAGCAGTACTTC	CAWSGGLAPSYEQYF
TRBV7-6	.	TRBJ2-5	.	TGTGCCAGCAGACCCGTGGAGGGAGGTTTTGAAGAGACCCAGTACTTC	CASRPVEGGFEETQYF
TRBV5-6	.	TRBJ2-1	.	TGTGCCAGCAGCAGTACTAGATTCTCCTACAATGAGCAGTTCTTC	CASSSTRFSYNEQFF
TRBV9	TRBD2	TRBJ2-3	once	TGTGCCAGCAGCGTAGCTGGTCTAGCGGGGGGCCGCGGTACGCAGTATTTT	CASSVAGLAGGRGTQYF
TRBV18	TRBD1	TRBJ2-3	once	TGTGCCAGCTCACCTGGGACAGGGGATACAGATACGCAGTATTTT	CASSPGTGDTDTQYF
TRBV20-1	.	TRBJ1-5	.	TGCAGTGCTCTCGGGGAGGGAGAGGTCGATCAGCCCCAGCATTTT	CSALGEGEVDQPQHF
TRBV20-1	.	TRBJ1-2	.	TGCAGAGCTTTTCTTTCGACAGGACTTAACTATGGCTACACCTTC	CRAFLSTGLNYGYTF
TRBV30	.	TRBJ1-5	.	TGTGCCTGGAGTGTACGGAGCACCTCACAGCCCCAGCATTTT	CAWSVRSTSQPQHF
TRBV6-2/TRBV6-3	.	TRBJ1-5	.	TGTGCCAGCACTGGCCAGGCGGACCGCCGCAATCAGCCCCAGCATTTT	CASTGQADRRNQPQHF
TRBV19	.	TRBJ1-5	.	TGTGCCAGTAGTATGAGGCAGGGCCCTAATCAGCCCCAGCATTTT	CASSMRQGPNQPQHF
TRBV7-2	TRBD2	TRBJ2-1	.	TGTGCCAGCAGCCTCCCGGAGCGGGGTGGCAATGAGCAGTTCTTC	CASSLPERGGNEQFF
TRBV6-1	TRBD1	TRBJ1-5	once	TGTGCCAGCAGGGACAGGGGTGGCCTAGGTAGCAATCAGCCCCAGCATTTT	CASRDRGGLGSNQPQHF
TRBV7-2	.	TRBJ2-5	.	TGTGCCAGCACCACCGGGGGTCGGGGCGAAGAGACCCAGTACTTC	CASTTGGRGEETQYF
TRBV30	.	TRBJ1-4	.	TGTGGCAGGGGAGGCCTTCTCCATAATGAAAAACTGTTTTTT	CGRGGLLHNEKLFF
TRBV5-4	TRBD2	TRBJ2-5	.	TGTGCCAGCAGCCCCAGGACTAGCGGGGTGGGGGAGACCCAGTACTTC	CASSPRTSGVGETQYF
TRBV20-1	.	TRBJ1-2	.	TGCAGTGCTAGTAGACCGGGACCAAGAGCGATCTATGGCTACACCTTC	CSASRPGPRAIYGYTF
TRBV11-2	TRBD1	TRBJ2-4	.	TGTGCCAGCAGCTTATCACGGGACAGGGGGCGCCCGTTGGACAAAAACATTCAGTACTTC	CASSLSRDRGRPLDKNIQYF
TRBV6-2/TRBV6-3	.	TRBJ1-1	.	TGTGCCAGCAGTTCCGACAGCGAGAACACTGAAGCTTTCTTT	CASSSDSENTEAFF
TRBV4-3	TRBD1	TRBJ2-5	.	TGCGCCAGCAGCCAAGATGGGCAGAGGGGGCGAGAGACCCAGTACTTC	CASSQDGQRGRETQYF
TRBV11-1	.	TRBJ2-6	.	TGTGCCAGCAGCTTAGCGGTTTCAGCGCAGGCCGGGACTGGGGCCAACGTCCTGACTTTC	CASSLAVSAQAGTGANVLTF
TRBV5-1	TRBD1	TRBJ1-2	once	TGCGCCAGCAGCTTGGAAGTGACAGGGGGCATCTATGGCTACACCTTC	CASSLEVTGGIYGYTF
TRBV29-1	.	TRBJ1-3	once	TGCAGCGTTGACATACAGGACAATGAAGCAGGAAACACCATATATTTT	CSVDIQDNEAGNTIYF
TRBV29-1	.	TRBJ1-1	.	TGCAGCGTTGAAAATTCAGGGTCATCTGAAGCTTTCTTT	CSVENSGSSEAFF
TRBV20-1	.	TRBJ2-7	once	TGCAGTGCAGCGGGACAGAATATGTACGAGCAGTACTTC	CSAAGQNMYEQYF
TRBV4-1	.	TRBJ1-1	.	TGCGCCAGCAGCCAAGTGGACCGTACAGGTGAAGCTTTCTTT	CASSQVDRTGEAFF
TRBV20-1	TRBD1	TRBJ2-2	.	TGCAGTGTTTTGGACAGGACCGCGAACACCGGGGAGCTGTTTTTT	CSVLDRTANTGELFF
TRBV9	TRBD1	TRBJ2-5	.	TGTGCCAGCAGCGTAGGCAGGACAGGGGAATCAGAAGAGACCCAGTACTTC	CASSVGRTGESEETQYF
TRBV14	TRBD2	TRBJ2-5	.	TGTGCCAGCAGCGGGAGGGGAAAGACCCAGTACTTC	CASSGRGKTQYF
TRBV11-2	.	TRBJ2-7	.	TGTGCCAGCAGCCCGGGAGCGCAGGGCCCCTACGAGCAGTACTTC	CASSPGAQGPYEQYF
TRBV6-5	TRBD2	TRBJ2-5	.	TGTGCCAGCAGTTACCCATGGGCCGGGGGGGCCGGAGAGACCCAGTACTTC	CASSYPWAGGAGETQYF
TRBV6-5	.	TRBJ2-7	.	TGTGCCAGCAGTTATGGACAGCGCTCCTACGAGCAGTACTTC	CASSYGQRSYEQYF
TRBV5-1	.	TRBJ2-2	.	TGCGCCAGCAGCTGGGGCACCGGGGAGCTGTTTTTT	CASSWGTGELFF
TRBV5-4	.	TRBJ2-5	once	TGTGCCAGCAGTTGGTGGTATGAAGAGACCCAGTACTTC	CASSWWYEETQYF
TRBV20-1	TRBD1	TRBJ1-1	.	TGCAGTGTTAACAGGGGCACGGGGACTGAAGCTTTCTTT	CSVNRGTGTEAFF
TRBV20-1	.	TRBJ2-4	.	TGCAGTGCGATGGGGGGGGCTAGGGAAAACATTCAGTACTTC	CSAMGGARENIQYF
TRBV7-2	.	TRBJ1-1	once	TGTGCCAGCAGCTTAGGTTCCGCCATGAACACTGAAGCTTTCTTT	CASSLGSAMNTEAFF
TRBV6-5	TRBD1	TRBJ2-6	.	TGTGCCAGCAGTTCAGGGGGCGCTGGGGCCAACGTCCTGACTTTC	CASSSGGAGANVLTF